This T cell receptor beta chain was recorded in a study of T-cell memory formation after mild COVID-19. The sample holds a few counts of this clonotype. From the 5' RACE reads, TCRdb called clonotypes with MiXCR, one entry per CDR3 protein. The sample includes 300,000 to 400,000 distinct CDR3 sequences, roughly 13% of them seen just once. V was trimmed by 4 bases and J by 1 base, leaving 7 bases between them. The CDR3 extends over 12 amino acids. CDR1 DFQATT and CDR2 SNEGSKA come from the germline V gene (reference sequence). This receptor was obtained from a man between 18 and 29 years old who had mild COVID-19 (a few samples of this study predate the infection). Cell type and time point are not known. This chain connects TRBV20-1 to TRBJ1-1; D gene ambiguous. Sequenced input: PBMCs or a T cell subset sorted from them (not recorded which). CDR3 in amino acids: CSATSANTEAFF. CDR3 nucleotide sequence: TGCAGTGCTACGAGCGCGAACACTGAAGCTTTCTTT.